Listed below are T cell receptor beta chains from one sample, sequenced in a study of T cells after yellow fever vaccination. TCRdb itself ran the 5' RACE reads through MiXCR, one entry per CDR3 protein. The sample contains a few hundred thousand distinct CDR3 sequences, approximately 10% of which appear only once. This material consisted of CD4+ T cells sorted from PBMCs, taken 5 days after the yellow fever booster vaccination. The receptors shown here come from a man between 18 and 35 years old who received the YFV17D yellow fever vaccine. The CDR3 runs from the conserved cysteine through the conserved F or W. A D gene is named only where the DNA matches it firmly. The size of a clone is reported for some rows only, either as once, few or many, or as a class for expanded clones.

j_gene: TRBJ2-5
v_gene: TRBV30
d_gene: NA
abundance: NA
CDR3nt: TGTGCCTGGAGTGGGACGCGGAGGACAACCCAAGAGACCCAGTACTTC
CDR3aa: CAWSGTRRTTQETQYF

j_gene: TRBJ2-3
v_gene: TRBV6-5
d_gene: NA
abundance: NA
CDR3nt: TGTGCCAGCAGTTCCTGGGCAGCTAGCACAGATACGCAGTATTTT
CDR3aa: CASSSWAASTDTQYF

j_gene: TRBJ2-5
v_gene: TRBV5-1
d_gene: TRBD2
abundance: few
CDR3nt: TGCGCCAGCAGCCTCGTTGGGGCGGGGGGAGAGACCCAGTACTTC
CDR3aa: CASSLVGAGGETQYF

j_gene: TRBJ2-1
v_gene: TRBV7-9
d_gene: NA
abundance: NA
CDR3nt: TGTGCCAGCAGCTTCTCGGGCAGGGTCAATGAGCAGTTCTTC
CDR3aa: CASSFSGRVNEQFF

j_gene: TRBJ2-3
v_gene: TRBV11-3
d_gene: NA
abundance: NA
CDR3nt: TGTGCCAGCAGCTCACTATGGGACACAGATACGCAGTATTTT
CDR3aa: CASSSLWDTDTQYF

j_gene: TRBJ2-3
v_gene: TRBV27
d_gene: TRBD2
abundance: few
CDR3nt: TGTGCCAGCAGTCAGCGGGACCCCGTAGGTACGCAGTATTTT
CDR3aa: CASSQRDPVGTQYF

j_gene: TRBJ2-3
v_gene: TRBV20-1
d_gene: NA
abundance: many
CDR3nt: TGCAGTGCGTCCGGACGATCTAGCACAGATACGCAGTATTTT
CDR3aa: CSASGRSSTDTQYF

j_gene: TRBJ2-7
v_gene: TRBV4-3
d_gene: NA
abundance: many
CDR3nt: TGCGCCAGCAGCCAAGGGAGATCTAGCCGCCCCCCTTCAGCCTACGAGCAGTACTTC
CDR3aa: CASSQGRSSRPPSAYEQYF

j_gene: TRBJ1-5
v_gene: TRBV2
d_gene: NA
abundance: NA
CDR3nt: TGTGCCAGCAGTAACCGACAGTCTAATCAGCCCCAGCATTTT
CDR3aa: CASSNRQSNQPQHF

j_gene: TRBJ2-5
v_gene: TRBV19
d_gene: TRBD2
abundance: NA
CDR3nt: TGTGCCAGTAGGCCCCGAGCGGGGGCTCCCTGGGAGACCCAGTACTTC
CDR3aa: CASRPRAGAPWETQYF

j_gene: TRBJ2-5
v_gene: TRBV3-1
d_gene: TRBD2
abundance: few
CDR3nt: TGTGCCAGCAGCCGTCTCGGGACTAGCGGACAAGAGACCCAGTACTTC
CDR3aa: CASSRLGTSGQETQYF

j_gene: TRBJ1-6
v_gene: TRBV6-2/TRBV6-3
d_gene: TRBD1
abundance: few
CDR3nt: TGTGCCAGCAGCCAAACAGGGGTACCGATTTCACCCCTCCACTTT
CDR3aa: CASSQTGVPISPLHF

j_gene: TRBJ1-2
v_gene: TRBV6-2/TRBV6-3
d_gene: NA
abundance: few
CDR3nt: TGTGCCAGCAGAACGACTAGTGCGGGCTACACCTTC
CDR3aa: CASRTTSAGYTF

j_gene: TRBJ1-1
v_gene: TRBV18
d_gene: NA
abundance: few
CDR3nt: TGTGCCAGCTCACGACCGCTGGGGGCGAACACTGAAGCTTTCTTT
CDR3aa: CASSRPLGANTEAFF

j_gene: TRBJ1-4
v_gene: TRBV4-3
d_gene: NA
abundance: many
CDR3nt: TGCGCCAGCAGCCAAGTGGCGGGATTTAATGAAAAACTGTTTTTT
CDR3aa: CASSQVAGFNEKLFF

j_gene: TRBJ1-4
v_gene: TRBV10-3
d_gene: NA
abundance: NA
CDR3nt: TGTGCCATCAGTGAGACCCTGGGGGAAAAACTGTTTTTT
CDR3aa: CAISETLGEKLFF

j_gene: TRBJ1-2
v_gene: TRBV5-1
d_gene: NA
abundance: many
CDR3nt: TGCGCCAGCAGCCCTAGGGGACAACCGGACTATGGCTACACCTTC
CDR3aa: CASSPRGQPDYGYTF

j_gene: TRBJ2-1
v_gene: TRBV12-3/TRBV12-4
d_gene: NA
abundance: NA
CDR3nt: TGTGCCAGCAGTATCGGGGGCCTACCCTACAATGAGCAGTTCTTC
CDR3aa: CASSIGGLPYNEQFF

j_gene: TRBJ2-7
v_gene: TRBV6-2/TRBV6-3
d_gene: NA
abundance: NA
CDR3nt: TGTGCCAGCAGTCGACCTTCTAGCTCCTACGAGCAGTACTTC
CDR3aa: CASSRPSSSYEQYF

j_gene: TRBJ2-3
v_gene: TRBV5-1
d_gene: TRBD1
abundance: medium-sized
CDR3nt: TGCGCCAGCAGCTTGATGGACAGGGGAACAGATACGCAGTATTTT
CDR3aa: CASSLMDRGTDTQYF

j_gene: TRBJ1-1
v_gene: TRBV10-2
d_gene: NA
abundance: few
CDR3nt: TGCGCCAGCAGTTGGAGTTTGAACACTGAAGCTTTCTTT
CDR3aa: CASSWSLNTEAFF

j_gene: TRBJ1-2
v_gene: TRBV6-1
d_gene: NA
abundance: few
CDR3nt: TGTGCCAGCAGTGAACATTTGGGTGGCAACTATGGCTACACCTTC
CDR3aa: CASSEHLGGNYGYTF

j_gene: TRBJ2-3
v_gene: TRBV28
d_gene: TRBD1
abundance: NA
CDR3nt: TGTGCCAGCAGTTTACTGGGACAGGGAAGCACAGATACGCAGTATTTT
CDR3aa: CASSLLGQGSTDTQYF

j_gene: TRBJ1-4
v_gene: TRBV21-1
d_gene: NA
abundance: many
CDR3nt: TGTGCCAGCAGCAGTCGACAGGGAACTAATGAAAAACTGTTTTTT
CDR3aa: CASSSRQGTNEKLFF

j_gene: TRBJ2-3
v_gene: TRBV5-1
d_gene: NA
abundance: NA
CDR3nt: TGCGCCAGCAGCCGGGGGGCCGGGTCGATCACAGATACGCAGTATTTT
CDR3aa: CASSRGAGSITDTQYF

j_gene: TRBJ2-7
v_gene: TRBV6-5
d_gene: NA
abundance: NA
CDR3nt: TGTGCCAGCAGGAGTTACGTGGCCAGCAGCTACGAGCAGTACTTC
CDR3aa: CASRSYVASSYEQYF

j_gene: TRBJ2-3
v_gene: TRBV3-1
d_gene: NA
abundance: few
CDR3nt: TGTGCCAGCAGCCAAGATAGGGGTAGCTTTTCAAGCACAGATACGCAGTATTTT
CDR3aa: CASSQDRGSFSSTDTQYF

j_gene: TRBJ2-2
v_gene: TRBV11-2
d_gene: NA
abundance: few
CDR3nt: TGTGCCAGCAGCTTAAGGCCGGCGCTGTTTTTT
CDR3aa: CASSLRPALFF

j_gene: TRBJ2-2
v_gene: TRBV3-1
d_gene: NA
abundance: few
CDR3nt: TGTGCCAGCAGCCAAGTTGGGTTCACCGGGGAGCTGTTTTTT
CDR3aa: CASSQVGFTGELFF

j_gene: TRBJ2-3
v_gene: TRBV10-1
d_gene: TRBD2
abundance: NA
CDR3nt: TGCGCCAGCAGCAACGGACTAGCGGGGAGCACAGATACGCAGTATTTT
CDR3aa: CASSNGLAGSTDTQYF

j_gene: TRBJ1-2
v_gene: TRBV6-2/TRBV6-3
d_gene: TRBD1
abundance: many
CDR3nt: TGTGCCAGCAGTGTCCAACCGGGACAGCCCTTCTATGGCTACACCTTC
CDR3aa: CASSVQPGQPFYGYTF

j_gene: TRBJ2-5
v_gene: TRBV12-3/TRBV12-4
d_gene: NA
abundance: few
CDR3nt: TGTGCCAGCACTCTAGGGCAGACCCAGTACTTC
CDR3aa: CASTLGQTQYF

j_gene: TRBJ2-1
v_gene: TRBV24-1
d_gene: NA
abundance: NA
CDR3nt: TGTGCCACCAGTGATTTGGTAGAGGCAGGGGACTACAATGAGCAGTTCTTC
CDR3aa: CATSDLVEAGDYNEQFF

j_gene: TRBJ2-3
v_gene: TRBV6-4
d_gene: TRBD2
abundance: few
CDR3nt: TGTGCCAGCAGTGACGATAGCGGGGGGGCAGATACGCAGTATTTT
CDR3aa: CASSDDSGGADTQYF

j_gene: TRBJ2-5
v_gene: TRBV5-1
d_gene: TRBD1
abundance: many
CDR3nt: TGCGCCAGCAGCTCGACAGGGCCGGAGACCCAGTACTTC
CDR3aa: CASSSTGPETQYF

j_gene: TRBJ1-2
v_gene: TRBV5-1
d_gene: TRBD1
abundance: NA
CDR3nt: TGCGCCAGCAGCTCCCTGACAGGGAACTATGGCTACACCTTC
CDR3aa: CASSSLTGNYGYTF

j_gene: TRBJ2-2
v_gene: TRBV6-1
d_gene: NA
abundance: NA
CDR3nt: TGTGCCAGCAGTCCCTTAGAGGGGCAGGGAAACACCGGGGAGCTGTTTTTT
CDR3aa: CASSPLEGQGNTGELFF

j_gene: TRBJ2-2
v_gene: TRBV5-6
d_gene: TRBD1
abundance: many
CDR3nt: TGTGCCAGCAGCCAATGGGACAGACATACCGGGGAGCTGTTTTTT
CDR3aa: CASSQWDRHTGELFF